This T cell receptor beta chain was captured by sequencing in a study of cytomegalovirus exposure and HLA in healthy donors. 60 Vbeta and 13 Jbeta primers were used in PCR. Assay used: immunoSEQ multiplex PCR; TCRdb lists only in-frame clones, some missing. The sample consists of over 60,000 clones, about 76% of them appearing once. Trimming left V 7 bases short and J 8 bases short, with 15 bases between. Per germline, CDR1 MNHEY and CDR2 SVGAGI. The CDR3 spans 14 residues. The chain recombines TRBV6-5 with TRBJ1-6, with a tentative D call TRBD1 (6 bases). The sample consisted of PBMCs. The origin of this receptor is a man aged 18 to 29 in good health and CMV-seronegative. The CDR3 nucleotides read TGTGCCAGCAAGCGGGGGCCAACGGATTCACCCCTCCACTTT. Amino acids: CASKRGPTDSPLHF.